This T cell receptor (beta chain) was recovered during a study of CD8+CD57+ T cells in acquired aplastic anemia. Whole-study context: Sorted CD4+ plus CD8+ cells gave DNA averaging around 3 ug.

For CDR3 and TCR beta VDJ profiling, genomic DNA was the template used. MiXCR, run by TCRdb on the reads, gives a single entry per CDR3 protein. The sample shows about 170,000 distinct CDR3 sequences, around half of them seen only once. The CDR3 spans 15 residues. V lost 2 bases, J lost 4 bases, and 3 bases stayed unmatched. Points from the study as a whole: About 30 shared CD8+ CDR3s appeared highly expressed within patients' immunodominant clones. Significance was not reached for CD8+ Simpson's diversity between patients and controls.

Patients picked for sequencing had shown CD8+CD57+ cell expansion detected by flow cytometry. All participating patients were living with severe acquired aplastic anemia. Concerning this clonotype: Its cognate antigen is unknown.

Sample: sorted CD4+, CD8+, or CD8+CD57+ T cells (not recorded which) from PBMCs. This sequence was found in a human donor with aplastic anemia. The gene calls are TRBV12-3 or TRBV12-4 and TRBJ2-1; 9 positions agree with TRBD2. The CDR3 sequence: CASSLTLAGYNEQFF. In nucleotides, the CDR3 is TGTGCCAGCAGTTTAACCCTAGCGGGGTACAATGAGCAGTTCTTC.